The 12 T cell receptor beta chains listed next were all sequenced from one sample in a study of cytomegalovirus exposure and HLA in healthy donors. The PCR was carried out with 60 Vbeta primers and 13 Jbeta primers. TCRdb's copy holds only in-frame clones and misses some; the assay was immunoSEQ multiplex PCR. Counted here are approximately 100,000 clones, around three fifths occurring once; the ten biggest clones make up about 3.8%. Sequencing was performed on PBMCs. Every receptor here comes from a man aged 25 to 40 in good health and CMV-seronegative.

V gene TRBV2 combines with J gene TRBJ1-5; 9 bases are shared with TRBD1. CDR3 length: 14 amino acids. The V gene's germline CDR1 is SNHLY and CDR2 FYNNEI. V lost 5 bases and J lost 1; bases outside the gene matches: 0. The CDR3 bases are TGTGCCAGCAGTACAGGGGGCAGCAATCAGCCCCAGCATTTT. Protein sequence: CASSTGGSNQPQHF.

This clone was counted between two and nine times. The rearrangement joins TRBV4-1 to TRBJ1-1; D remains ambiguous. The CDR3 consists of 11 residues. The V and J ends lost 11 bases and 1 base respectively, with 8 bases between them. Germline assignment: CDR1 MGHRA and CDR2 YSYEKL. CDR3 loop: CAAQTNTEAFF. Here the CDR3 DNA reads TGCGCCGCACAAACGAACACTGAAGCTTTCTTT.

The CDR3 coding sequence is TGTGCCAGCAGCTTAGTGGGGGCGGACGAGCAGTACTTC. It encodes CASSLVGADEQYF. J is TRBJ2-7 and V is TRBV11-3; tentative D call: TRBD1 (6 bases). The CDR3 is 13 amino acids. Deletions cut 1 base from V and 5 bases from J, with 9 bases between. The V gene's germline CDR1 is SGHNT and CDR2 YENEEA.

The chain recombines TRBV5-1 with TRBJ2-7, with 12 bases fitting TRBD1. With V trimmed by 3 bases and J by 5 bases, 6 bases remained unmatched. The CDR3 length is 15 residues. Germline lookup yields CDR1 SGHRS and CDR2 YFSETQ. The chain's CDR3 is CASSSRDRGLDEQYF. DNA of the CDR3: TGCGCCAGCAGCTCCCGGGACAGGGGGCTTGACGAGCAGTACTTC.

This chain connects TRBV7-8 to TRBJ1-5; 7 positions agree with TRBD1. This CDR3 region has 17 residues. CDR1 SGHVS and CDR2 FQNEAQ come from the germline V gene. Trimming cost V 4 bases and J 3 bases; bases outside gene matches: 12. CDR3 DNA: TGTGCCAGCAGCTCATTACGGGAGGGGGCTAACAATCAGCCCCAGCATTTT. Amino acids: CASSSLREGANNQPQHF.

Only a few counts were recorded for this clone. The chain uses TRBV9 and TRBJ1-5, with D maybe TRBD1 (5 bases). Germline V gene data show CDR1 as SGDLS and CDR2 as YYNGEE. Trimming took off 0 bases at V and 2 bases at J, with 21 bases between the two ends. There are 19 residues in the CDR3. CDR3 nucleotide sequence: TGTGCCAGCAGCGTAGGGGGAGGCACCGACACAGGCGGCAATCAGCCCCAGCATTTT. Translation gives CASSVGGGTDTGGNQPQHF.

This chain joins TRBV11-2 and TRBJ1-5, with no clear D. Trimming removed 7 bases from V and 2 bases from J, with 18 bases in between. The length of the CDR3 is 16 residues. The V gene's germline CDR1 is SGHAT and CDR2 FQNNGV. Here the CDR3 reads CASIRRAVSGNQPQHF. CDR3 nucleotide sequence: TGTGCCAGCATCCGGCGGGCAGTGTCGGGCAATCAGCCCCAGCATTTT. Complete variable domain (other parts from reference TRBV11-2 and TRBJ1-5): EAGVAQSPRYKIIEKRQSVAFWCNPISGHATLYWYQQILGQGPKLLIQFQNNGVVDDSQLPKDRFSAERLKGVDSTLKIQPAKLEDSAVYLCASIRRAVSGNQPQHFGDGTRLSIL.

The chain joins TRBV11-2 to TRBJ2-7; TRBD1 matches 11 bases. This CDR3 has 17 residues. Germline V gives CDR1 SGHAT, CDR2 FQNNGV. Trimming removed 1 base from V and 3 bases from J; junction bases left unmatched: 8. Here the CDR3 DNA reads TGTGCCAGCAGCTTAGCACGGGGGACAGGGGGGGTCTACGAGCAGTACTTC. It is translated as CASSLARGTGGVYEQYF.

About this clone: One junction end does not reproduce the germline sequence, and a read error may be involved. The CDR3: CASSLAWPPNEQFF. The CDR3 region has the DNA TGTGCTAGCAGCTTAGCGTGGCCACCAAATGAGCAGTTCTTC. The gene calls are TRBV7-7 and TRBJ2-1; TRBD2 is a possible D gene (5 bases). The V gene's germline CDR1 is SSHAT and CDR2 FNYEAQ (reference sequence). CDR3 size: 14 residues.

The rearrangement joins TRBV19 to TRBJ2-1; 13 nucleotides agree with TRBD2. From germline, CDR1 is LNHDA and CDR2 SQIVND (reference sequence). After removal of 5 bases from V and 5 bases from J, the junction contained 6 bases not matched to a gene. This CDR3 has 16 residues. Written as DNA, the CDR3 is TGTGCCAGTAGTCCCCCGGGACTAGCGGGGAACAATGAGCAGTTCTTC. It encodes CASSPPGLAGNNEQFF.

The sample holds one count of this clone. Here the CDR3 reads CASSVEGQIQETQYF. The CDR3 bases are TGTGCCAGCAGCGTAGAAGGACAGATACAAGAGACCCAGTACTTC. This sequence joins TRBV9 and TRBJ2-5, with a tentative D call TRBD1 (6 bases). The V end lost 0 bases, the J end lost 2 bases, and 11 bases lay between the germline ends. This CDR3 region has 15 residues. Germline-derived CDR1 and CDR2 are SGDLS and YYNGEE.

This clone has a handful of counts. This chain uses TRBV19 with TRBJ2-1; the match to TRBD1 covers 10 bases. The germline CDR1 and CDR2 sequences are LNHDA and SQIVND (reference sequence). CDR3 size: 15 residues. Trimming cost V 7 bases and J 0 bases; bases outside gene matches: 3. CDR3 protein: CASIRDRGSYNEQFF. The CDR3 coding sequence is TGTGCCAGTATTAGGGACAGGGGCTCCTACAATGAGCAGTTCTTC.